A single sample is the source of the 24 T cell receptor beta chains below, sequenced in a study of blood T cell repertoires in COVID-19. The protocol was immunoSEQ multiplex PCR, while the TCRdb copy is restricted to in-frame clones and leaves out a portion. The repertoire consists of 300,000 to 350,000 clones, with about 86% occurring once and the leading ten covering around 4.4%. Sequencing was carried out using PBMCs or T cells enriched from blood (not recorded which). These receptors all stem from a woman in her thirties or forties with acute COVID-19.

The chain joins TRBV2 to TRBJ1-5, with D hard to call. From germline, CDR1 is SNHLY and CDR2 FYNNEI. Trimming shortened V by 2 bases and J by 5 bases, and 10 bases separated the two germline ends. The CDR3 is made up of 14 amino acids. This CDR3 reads CASSELTEDQPQHF. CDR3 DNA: TGTGCCAGCAGTGAACTGACCGAGGATCAGCCCCAGCATTTT.

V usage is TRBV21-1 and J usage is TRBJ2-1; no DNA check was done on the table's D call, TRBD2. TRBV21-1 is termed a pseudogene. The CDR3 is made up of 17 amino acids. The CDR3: CASSKVFGAGDPNEQFF. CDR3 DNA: TGTGCCAGCAGCAAAGTCTTCGGAGCGGGGGACCCCAATGAGCAGTTCTTC.

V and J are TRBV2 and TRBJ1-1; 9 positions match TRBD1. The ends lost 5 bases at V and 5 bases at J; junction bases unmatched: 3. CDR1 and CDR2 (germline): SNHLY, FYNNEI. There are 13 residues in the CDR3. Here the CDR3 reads CASSIGQGTEAFF. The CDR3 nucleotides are TGTGCCAGCAGTATAGGACAGGGGACTGAAGCTTTCTTT.

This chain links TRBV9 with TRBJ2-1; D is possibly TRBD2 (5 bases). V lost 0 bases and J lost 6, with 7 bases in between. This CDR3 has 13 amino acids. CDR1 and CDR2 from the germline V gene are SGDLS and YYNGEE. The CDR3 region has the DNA TGTGCCAGCAGCGTAGGCGGAGGCAATGAGCAGTTCTTC. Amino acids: CASSVGGGNEQFF.

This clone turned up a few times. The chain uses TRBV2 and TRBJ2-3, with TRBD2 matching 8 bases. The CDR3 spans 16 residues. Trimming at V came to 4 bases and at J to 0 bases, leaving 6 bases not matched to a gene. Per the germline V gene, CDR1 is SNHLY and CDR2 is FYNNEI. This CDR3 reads CASSGELAASTDTQYF. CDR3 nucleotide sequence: TGTGCCAGCAGTGGGGAACTAGCGGCTAGCACAGATACGCAGTATTTT.

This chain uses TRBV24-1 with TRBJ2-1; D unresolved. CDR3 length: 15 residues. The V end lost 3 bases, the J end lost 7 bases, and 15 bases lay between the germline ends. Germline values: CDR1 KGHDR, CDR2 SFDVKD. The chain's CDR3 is CATSDHFGSQNEQFF. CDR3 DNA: TGTGCCACCAGTGATCACTTCGGTAGCCAGAATGAGCAGTTCTTC.

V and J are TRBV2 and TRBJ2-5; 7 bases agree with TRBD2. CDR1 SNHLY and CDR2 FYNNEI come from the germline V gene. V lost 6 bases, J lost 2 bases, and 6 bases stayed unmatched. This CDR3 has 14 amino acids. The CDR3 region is CASRLLAWQETQYF. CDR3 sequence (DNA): TGTGCCAGCAGGTTACTAGCGTGGCAAGAGACCCAGTACTTC.

CDR3 loop: CASSYYLDRRNEKLFF. CDR3 nucleotide sequence: TGTGCCAGCAGCTACTACCTGGACAGGAGGAATGAAAAACTGTTTTTT. The chain uses TRBV7-9 and TRBJ1-4, with 7 bases that match TRBD1. V shed 4 bases and J 5 bases; nucleotides not matched to a gene: 10. Per germline, CDR1 SEHNR and CDR2 FQNEAQ (reference sequence). CDR3 length: 16 amino acids.

The CDR3 DNA is TGCGCCAGCAGCTTGGGATCGTCGGCCTACGAGCAGTACTTC. Its protein is CASSLGSSAYEQYF. The chain couples TRBV5-1 to TRBJ2-7, with unresolved D. The germline CDR1 and CDR2 sequences are SGHRS and YFSETQ. The CDR3 totals 14 residues. The V and J ends lost 0 bases and 2 bases respectively, with 9 bases between them.

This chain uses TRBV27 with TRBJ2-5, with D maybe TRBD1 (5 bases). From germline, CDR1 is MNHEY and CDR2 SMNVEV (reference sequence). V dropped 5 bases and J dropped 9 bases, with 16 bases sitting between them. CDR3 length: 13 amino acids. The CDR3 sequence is CASSAASGKAQYF. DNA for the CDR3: TGTGCCAGCAGTGCCGCTTCAGGGAAGGCCCAGTACTTC.

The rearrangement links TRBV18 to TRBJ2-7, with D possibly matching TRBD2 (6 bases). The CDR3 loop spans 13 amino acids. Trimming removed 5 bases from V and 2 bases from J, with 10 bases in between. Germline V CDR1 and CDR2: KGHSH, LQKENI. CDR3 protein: CASSSGLTYEQYF. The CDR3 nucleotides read TGTGCCAGCTCATCGGGACTTACCTACGAGCAGTACTTC.

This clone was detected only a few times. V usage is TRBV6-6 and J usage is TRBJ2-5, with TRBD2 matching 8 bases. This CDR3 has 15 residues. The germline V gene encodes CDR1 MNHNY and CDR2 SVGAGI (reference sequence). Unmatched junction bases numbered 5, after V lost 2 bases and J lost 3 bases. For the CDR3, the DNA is TGTGCCAGCAGTTACCCGGGACTAGGGAAAGAGACCCAGTACTTC. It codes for CASSYPGLGKETQYF.

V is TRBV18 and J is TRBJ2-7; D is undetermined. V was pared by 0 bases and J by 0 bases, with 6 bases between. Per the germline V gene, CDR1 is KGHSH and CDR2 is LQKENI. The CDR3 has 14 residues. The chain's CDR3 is CASSPPNYSYEQYF. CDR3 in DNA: TGTGCCAGCTCACCACCGAACTACTCCTACGAGCAGTACTTC.

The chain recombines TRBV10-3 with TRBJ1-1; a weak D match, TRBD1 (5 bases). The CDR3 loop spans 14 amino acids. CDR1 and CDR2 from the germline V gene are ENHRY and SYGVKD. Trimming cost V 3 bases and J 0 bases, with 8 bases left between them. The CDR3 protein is CAISDETVNTEAFF. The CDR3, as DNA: TGTGCCATCAGTGATGAGACAGTGAACACTGAAGCTTTCTTT.

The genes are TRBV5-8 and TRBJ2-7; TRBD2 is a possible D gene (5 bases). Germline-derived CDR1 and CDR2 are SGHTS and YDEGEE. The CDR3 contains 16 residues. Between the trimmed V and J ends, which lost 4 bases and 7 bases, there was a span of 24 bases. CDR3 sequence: CASSGRGWQEEFEQYF. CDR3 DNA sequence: TGTGCCAGCAGCGGCCGGGGTTGGCAGGAGGAATTTGAGCAGTACTTC.

The DNA for the CDR3 is TGTGCCAGCTCAACTATCCCGGCAGGGTGGTCCCAAGAGACCCAGTACTTC. Protein product: CASSTIPAGWSQETQYF. J is TRBJ2-5 and V is TRBV18; D might be TRBD1 (5 bases). Between the trimmed V and J ends, which lost 5 bases and 1 base, there was a span of 20 bases. The CDR3 totals 17 residues. From germline, CDR1 is KGHSH and CDR2 LQKENI.

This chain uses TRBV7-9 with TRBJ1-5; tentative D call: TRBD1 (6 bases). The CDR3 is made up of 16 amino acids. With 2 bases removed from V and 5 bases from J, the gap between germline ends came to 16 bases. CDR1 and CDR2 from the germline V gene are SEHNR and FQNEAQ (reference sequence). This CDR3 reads CASSLRYREGDQPQHF. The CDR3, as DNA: TGTGCCAGCAGCTTACGTTACAGGGAGGGAGATCAGCCCCAGCATTTT.

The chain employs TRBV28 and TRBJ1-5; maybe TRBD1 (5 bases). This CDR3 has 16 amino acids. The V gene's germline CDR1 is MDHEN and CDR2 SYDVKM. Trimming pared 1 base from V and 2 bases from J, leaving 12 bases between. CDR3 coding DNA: TGTGCCAGCAGTTTATTATTCGGGGGAGGCAATCAGCCCCAGCATTTT. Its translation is CASSLLFGGGNQPQHF.

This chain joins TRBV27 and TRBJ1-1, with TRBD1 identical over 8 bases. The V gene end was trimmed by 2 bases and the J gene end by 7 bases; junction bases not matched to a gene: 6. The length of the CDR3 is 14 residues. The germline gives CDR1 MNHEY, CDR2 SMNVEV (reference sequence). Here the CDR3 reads CASSLNPGQGEAFF. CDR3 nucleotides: TGTGCCAGCAGTTTAAACCCCGGACAGGGTGAAGCTTTCTTT.

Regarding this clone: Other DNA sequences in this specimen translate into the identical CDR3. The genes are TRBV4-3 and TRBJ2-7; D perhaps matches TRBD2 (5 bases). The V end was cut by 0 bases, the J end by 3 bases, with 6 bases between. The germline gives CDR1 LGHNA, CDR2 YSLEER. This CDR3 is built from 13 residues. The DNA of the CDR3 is TGCGCCAGCAGCCAAGATCGGGACTACGAGCAGTACTTC. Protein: CASSQDRDYEQYF.

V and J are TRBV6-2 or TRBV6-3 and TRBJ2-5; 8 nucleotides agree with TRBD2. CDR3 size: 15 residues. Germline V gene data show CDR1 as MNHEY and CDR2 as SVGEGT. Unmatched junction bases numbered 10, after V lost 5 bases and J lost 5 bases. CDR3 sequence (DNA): TGTGCCAGCAGTGGGAGCGGGAGAAACGTGGAGACCCAGTACTTC. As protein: CASSGSGRNVETQYF.

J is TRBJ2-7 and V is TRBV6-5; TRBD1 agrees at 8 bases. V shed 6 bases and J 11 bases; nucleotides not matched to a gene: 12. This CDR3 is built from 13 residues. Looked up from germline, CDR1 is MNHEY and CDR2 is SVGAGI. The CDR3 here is CASRSGQGPLEYF. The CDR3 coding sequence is TGTGCCAGCAGATCCGGACAGGGCCCTTTGGAGTACTTC.

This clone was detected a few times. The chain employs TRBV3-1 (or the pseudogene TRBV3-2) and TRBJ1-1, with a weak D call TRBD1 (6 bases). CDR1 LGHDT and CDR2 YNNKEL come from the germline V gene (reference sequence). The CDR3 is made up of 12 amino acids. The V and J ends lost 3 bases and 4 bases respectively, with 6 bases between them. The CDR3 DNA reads TGTGCCAGCAGCCAGGGGGCCACTGAAGCTTTCTTT. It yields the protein CASSQGATEAFF.

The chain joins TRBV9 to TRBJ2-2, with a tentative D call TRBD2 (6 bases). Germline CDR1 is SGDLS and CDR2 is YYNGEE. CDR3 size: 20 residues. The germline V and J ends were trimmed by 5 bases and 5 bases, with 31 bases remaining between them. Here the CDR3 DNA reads TGTGCCAGCAGTTCATACGACCCCAAATCGGCGGGGATACTAACCGGGGAGCTGTTTTTT. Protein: CASSSYDPKSAGILTGELFF. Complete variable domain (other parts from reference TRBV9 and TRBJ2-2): DSGVTQTPKHLITATGQRVTLRCSPRSGDLSVYWYQQSLDQGLQFLIQYYNGEERAKGNILERFSAQQFPDLHSELNLSSLELGDSALYFCASSSYDPKSAGILTGELFFGEGSRLTVL.